Below, 23 T cell receptor beta chains from the same sample are listed, as sequenced in a study of blood T cells in healthy people across ages. With a J-beta primer mix and a sample-barcoded 5' primer, a second PCR ran about 7 to 12 cycles. TCRdb independently ran MiXCR on the 5' RACE reads; one entry per CDR3 protein. The table includes 450,000 to 650,000 distinct CDR3 sequences, 24% detected once. These data were also reused for a study on T cells of mothers and their children.

Material for sequencing was blood. All receptors derive from a boy aged 5 to 17 in good health.

This chain links TRBV28 with TRBJ1-5; D is undetermined. The CDR3 has 13 amino acids. Germline CDR1 is MDHEN and CDR2 is SYDVKM. V lost 6 bases and J lost 7, with 13 bases in between. CDR3 bases: TGTGCCAGCAGCTCAGATTCCAGACAGCCCCAGCATTTT. This codes for CASSSDSRQPQHF. Supplemented by reference TRBV28 and TRBJ1-5, the full variable domain reads DVKVTQSSRYLVKRTGEKVFLECVQDMDHENMFWYRQDPGLGLRLIYFSYDVKMKEKGDIPEGYSVSREKKERFSLILESASTNQTSMYLCASSSDSRQPQHFGDGTRLSIL.

This clonotype was observed a handful of times. The rearrangement joins TRBV7-2 to TRBJ1-2, with unresolved D. Looked up from germline, CDR1 is SGHTA and CDR2 is FQGNSA. This CDR3 region has 14 residues. V was pared by 3 bases and J by 6 bases, with 14 bases between. In DNA, the CDR3 is TGTGCCAGCAGCTTCTCCCCCGGGCCAGATGGCTACACCTTC. It codes for CASSFSPGPDGYTF.

This chain connects TRBV7-9 to TRBJ2-5; 7 bases match TRBD2. Germline V gene lookup returns CDR1 SEHNR and CDR2 FQNEAQ (reference sequence). V shed 5 bases and J 1 base; nucleotides not matched to a gene: 10. The CDR3 is 16 residues long. The CDR3 loop reads CASSLNRPGGQETQYF. The CDR3 DNA is TGTGCCAGCAGCCTAAACCGGCCGGGAGGCCAAGAGACCCAGTACTTC.

This sequence joins TRBV9 and TRBJ1-4; D unresolved. The CDR3 consists of 15 residues. Germline CDR1 and CDR2: SGDLS and YYNGEE. V was cut by 3 bases and J by 6 bases, with 15 bases left in between. CDR3 region: CASSGTVSRDEKLFF. The CDR3, as DNA: TGTGCCAGCAGCGGTACAGTCTCCCGAGATGAAAAACTGTTTTTT.

This clonotype turned up a few times. Here the CDR3 reads CASSQTGGRETQYF. The CDR3 DNA follows: TGTGCCAGTAGTCAGACAGGGGGCAGAGAGACCCAGTACTTC. This chain links TRBV19 with TRBJ2-5; 10 bases line up with TRBD1. V shed 5 bases, J shed 4 bases, and the junction held 4 bases outside the gene matches. CDR3 length: 14 amino acids. CDR1 is LNHDA and CDR2 is SQIVND in the germline V gene (reference sequence).

This rearrangement joins TRBV5-1 to TRBJ2-7; D not certain. CDR3 length: 13 amino acids. V lost 6 bases, J lost 3 bases, and 13 bases lay in between. Germline loops: CDR1 SGHRS, CDR2 YFSETQ. CDR3 region: CASTHERGYEQYF. In DNA form, the CDR3 reads TGCGCCAGCACCCATGAGCGAGGCTACGAGCAGTACTTC.

The rearrangement uses TRBV5-1 and TRBJ2-7; D might be TRBD2 (6 bases). CDR3 length: 16 amino acids. The ends were cut back, 4 bases at V and 0 bases at J, with 17 bases in the middle. Germline V gene sequence: CDR1 SGHRS, CDR2 YFSETQ. The CDR3 loop reads CASSAQTGDLSYEQYF. The DNA of the CDR3 is TGCGCCAGCAGCGCGCAAACGGGGGACCTCTCCTACGAGCAGTACTTC.

The CDR3 nucleotides are TGTGCCATCAAGTCTTCGGTCGGAGCGGGGGATGCAGATACGCAGTATTTT. Its translation is CAIKSSVGAGDADTQYF. This chain links TRBV10-3 with TRBJ2-3, with TRBD2 matching 8 bases. V was pared by 7 bases and J by 4 bases, with 16 bases of the junction left unmatched. The CDR3 sequence is 17 residues long. Germline assignment: CDR1 ENHRY and CDR2 SYGVKD.

A remark on this clonotype: Lacking the conserved final phenylalanine or tryptophan, this CDR3 likely reflects a read error. The genes are TRBV15 and TRBJ2-2, with D perhaps matching TRBD2 (5 bases). CDR1 and CDR2 from the germline V gene are LNHNV and YYDKDF (reference sequence). The V gene lost 9 bases and the J gene lost 4 bases, with 15 bases spanning the gap. This CDR3 has 14 residues. The CDR3 sequence: CATQTTISTGELFL. DNA of the CDR3: TGTGCCACACAGACTACCATCAGCACCGGGGAGCTGTTTCTT.

This clonotype was picked up a small number of times. V usage is TRBV29-1 and J usage is TRBJ2-7; TRBD2 matches at 13 bases. Germline V gene lookup returns CDR1 SQVTM and CDR2 ANQGSEA. The CDR3 has 16 amino acids. Trimming removed 6 bases from V and 2 bases from J; junction bases left unmatched: 10. DNA for the CDR3: TGCAGCGTAAGGACTAGCGGGAGAAGGCCCGCCTACGAGCAGTACTTC. It is translated as CSVRTSGRRPAYEQYF.

The gene calls are TRBV29-1 and TRBJ2-5; D gene ambiguous. The germline V and J ends were trimmed by 4 bases and 11 bases, with 17 bases remaining between them. The CDR3 runs 12 residues. CDR1 is SQVTM, CDR2 ANQGSEA, per germline. The CDR3 reads CSVVTLYNEQYF. The CDR3 region has the DNA TGCAGCGTTGTGACCCTTTACAATGAGCAGTACTTC.

This clonotype has a single count. This chain connects TRBV6-5 to TRBJ2-7, with D hard to call. The germline V and J ends were trimmed by 2 bases and 2 bases, with 10 bases remaining between them. Germline lookup yields CDR1 MNHEY and CDR2 SVGAGI. This CDR3 has 14 residues. CDR3 protein: CASSYLRTAYEQYF. In DNA, the CDR3 is TGTGCCAGCAGTTACCTCCGGACGGCCTACGAGCAGTACTTC.

The table lists this clonotype with a few counts. The rearrangement links TRBV16 to TRBJ1-4; 8 nucleotides match TRBD1. Looked up from germline, CDR1 is KGHSY and CDR2 is FQNENV. V lost 0 bases to trimming and J lost 6 bases; unmatched junction nucleotides: 6. The CDR3 is 16 amino acids. This CDR3 is CASSQSKTGAYEKLFF. The DNA of the CDR3 is TGTGCCAGCAGCCAATCAAAGACAGGGGCTTATGAAAAACTGTTTTTT.

The J gene is TRBJ1-1, the V gene TRBV20-1; D may be TRBD1 (5 bases). The germline CDR1 and CDR2 sequences are DFQATT and SNEGSKA (reference sequence). With 3 bases removed from V and 7 bases from J, the gap between germline ends came to 15 bases. This CDR3 contains 13 residues. The CDR3 DNA sequence: TGCAGTGCTAGTCCCCGGGACGGCGGTGAAGCTTTCTTT. Translated, it gives CSASPRDGGEAFF.

CDR3 sequence reads: CASSPSAGGQQYF. CDR3 nucleotide sequence: TGTGCCAGCAGCCCGTCGGCGGGGGGCCAGCAGTACTTC. The rearrangement uses TRBV6-5 and TRBJ2-7; 8 bases map to TRBD2. With 6 bases clipped from V and 8 bases from J, the junction kept 9 bases outside the gene matches. Germline V CDR1 and CDR2: MNHEY, SVGAGI. The CDR3 is 13 amino acids.

The V gene is TRBV7-2, the J gene TRBJ2-7; no clear D gene. Germline lookup yields CDR1 SGHTA and CDR2 FQGNSA. The length of the CDR3 is 14 residues. Trimming shortened V by 5 bases and J by 3 bases, and 14 bases separated the two germline ends. CDR3 DNA sequence: TGTGCCAGCAGCACCCACACCTTTAACTACGAGCAGTACTTC. Translating it yields CASSTHTFNYEQYF. The whole variable domain, remainder taken from reference TRBV7-2 and TRBJ2-7, is GAGVSQSPSNKVTEKGKDVELRCDPISGHTALYWYRQSLGQGLEFLIYFQGNSAPDKSGLPSDRFSAERTGGSVSTLTIQRTQQEDSAVYLCASSTHTFNYEQYFGPGTRLTVT.

The V gene is TRBV4-3, the J gene TRBJ1-2; tentatively, D is TRBD1 (6 bases). The CDR3 covers 18 residues. CDR1 is LGHNA and CDR2 is YSLEER in the germline V gene. Trimming cost V 11 bases and J 6 bases, with 34 bases left between them. The CDR3 sequence: CAPGGGGDTPSSLHGYTF. The CDR3 region has the DNA TGCGCCCCCGGAGGGGGGGGTGACACTCCCTCCAGCCTCCATGGCTACACCTTC.

This clonotype was observed a handful of times. The gene calls are TRBV3-1 and TRBJ2-1; either TRBD1 or TRBD2 may fit D (5 bases each). CDR3 length: 15 amino acids. The germline CDR1 and CDR2 sequences are LGHDT and YNNKEL (reference sequence). V was pared by 5 bases and J by 4 bases, with 15 bases between. The CDR3, as DNA: TGTGCCAGCAGCACCTCAGGGACGGAGTACAATGAGCAGTTCTTC. Protein product: CASSTSGTEYNEQFF.

A few counts support this clonotype. This is likely a read error, given that the CDR3 carries no conserved phenylalanine or tryptophan at its end. The chain employs TRBV5-1 and TRBJ2-7, with TRBD1 matching over 7 bases. V lost 1 base, J lost 2 bases, and 6 bases stayed unmatched. CDR1 is SGHRS, CDR2 YFSETQ, per germline. The CDR3 is 15 amino acids. This CDR3 is CASSLYRGRPYEQYL. The CDR3 DNA is TGCGCCAGCAGCTTGTACAGGGGCAGGCCCTACGAGCAGTACCTC.

This clonotype was seen only a few times. The chain couples TRBV20-1 to TRBJ2-7; D call uncertain. V lost 0 bases to trimming and J lost 7 bases, with 13 bases between them. Germline CDR1 DFQATT, CDR2 SNEGSKA (reference sequence). This CDR3 is 13 amino acids long. For the CDR3, the DNA is TGCAGTGCTAGAGATCAGAAACTGCGGGAGCAGTACTTC. Translated: CSARDQKLREQYF.

The CDR3 here is CASSPKDSPNEKLFF. The CDR3 nucleotides are TGCGCCAGCAGCCCAAAGGACAGCCCTAATGAAAAACTGTTTTTT. V is TRBV4-3 and J is TRBJ1-4, with D tentatively TRBD1 (6 bases). Germline V CDR1 and CDR2: LGHNA, YSLEER. The CDR3 is 15 amino acids. V was clipped by 4 bases and J by 3 bases, with 12 bases between them.

This chain uses TRBV4-3 with TRBJ2-1; 7 bases map to TRBD2. The V and J ends lost 0 bases and 4 bases, in that order; junction bases with no gene match: 3. CDR3 length: 15 residues. CDR1 LGHNA and CDR2 YSLEER come from the germline V gene. For the CDR3, the DNA is TGCGCCAGCAGCCAAGAGCCTAGCGGATACAATGAGCAGTTCTTC. It encodes CASSQEPSGYNEQFF.

This clonotype came up a few times. The V and J genes are TRBV4-1 and TRBJ1-5; D remains unclear. The germline V gene has CDR1 MGHRA and CDR2 YSYEKL. V dropped 0 bases and J dropped 3 bases, with 9 bases sitting between them. The CDR3 loop spans 15 amino acids. CDR3: CASSQDRWPNQPQHF. CDR3 bases: TGCGCCAGCAGCCAAGACAGATGGCCCAATCAGCCCCAGCATTTT.